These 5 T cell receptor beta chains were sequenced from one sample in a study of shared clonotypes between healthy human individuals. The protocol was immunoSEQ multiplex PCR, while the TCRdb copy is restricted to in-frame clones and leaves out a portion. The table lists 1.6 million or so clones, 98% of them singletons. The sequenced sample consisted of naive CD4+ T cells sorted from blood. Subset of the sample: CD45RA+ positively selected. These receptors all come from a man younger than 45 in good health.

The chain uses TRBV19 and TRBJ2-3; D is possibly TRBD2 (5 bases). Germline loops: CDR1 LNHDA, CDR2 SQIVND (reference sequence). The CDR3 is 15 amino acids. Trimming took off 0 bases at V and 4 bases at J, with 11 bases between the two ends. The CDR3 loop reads CASSIDPLGADTQYF. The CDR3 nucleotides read TGTGCCAGTAGTATAGACCCACTCGGGGCAGATACGCAGTATTTT.

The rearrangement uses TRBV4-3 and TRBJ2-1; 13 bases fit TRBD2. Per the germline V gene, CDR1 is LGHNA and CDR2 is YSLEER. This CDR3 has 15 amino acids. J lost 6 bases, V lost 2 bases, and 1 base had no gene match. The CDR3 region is CASSQTSGRANEQFF. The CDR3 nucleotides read TGCGCCAGCAGCCAAACTAGCGGGAGGGCCAATGAGCAGTTCTTC.

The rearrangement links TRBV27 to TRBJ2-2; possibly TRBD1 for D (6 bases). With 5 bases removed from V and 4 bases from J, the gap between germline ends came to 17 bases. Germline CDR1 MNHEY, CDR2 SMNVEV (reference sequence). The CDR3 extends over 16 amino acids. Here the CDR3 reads CASSPRRQAPTGELFF. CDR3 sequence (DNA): TGTGCCAGCAGTCCCCGGAGACAGGCGCCCACCGGGGAGCTGTTTTTT.

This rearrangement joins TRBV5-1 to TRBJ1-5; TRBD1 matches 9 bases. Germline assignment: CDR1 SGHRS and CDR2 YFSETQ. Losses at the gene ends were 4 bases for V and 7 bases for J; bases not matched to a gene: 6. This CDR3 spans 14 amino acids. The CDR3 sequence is CASSQDRGDQPQHF. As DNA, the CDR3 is TGCGCCAGCAGCCAGGACAGGGGAGACCAGCCCCAGCATTTT.

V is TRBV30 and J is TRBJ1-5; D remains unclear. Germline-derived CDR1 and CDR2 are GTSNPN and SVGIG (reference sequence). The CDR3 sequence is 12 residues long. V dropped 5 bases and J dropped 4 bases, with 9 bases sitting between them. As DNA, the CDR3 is TGTGCCTGGGGGCCCGGAAATCAGCCCCAGCATTTT. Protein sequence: CAWGPGNQPQHF.